Listed here is a single T cell receptor beta chain. The germline gives CDR1 MGHRA, CDR2 YSYEKL. The CDR3 runs 18 residues. V was pared by 0 bases and J by 7 bases, with 25 bases between. The sample belongs to a study of blood T cell repertoires in COVID-19. On the study more broadly: Donors in the United States, Italy and Spain gave samples during acute or convalescent COVID-19. The cDNA or gDNA used as material had been derived from T cells, B-cell-depleted T cells, or PBMCs.

Original methodology: Amplified reference gene primers provided the basis for estimating nucleated cell counts. The assay was immunoSEQ multiplex PCR, and TCRdb's table has in-frame clones only and misses some. V and J calls and clone size are copied from that table; D and trimming were computed from the DNA. The sample lists almost 20,000 clones; less than 85% were seen once. The gene calls are TRBV4-1 and TRBJ2-7; weak D call: TRBD1 (6 bases). Sequencing was done on a sample of peripheral blood. The source of this sequence is an elderly man with acute or convalescent COVID-19. In nucleotides, the CDR3 is TGCGCCAGCAGCCAAGATGGGGCAGGGGCCACTCACCTGGGGGAGCAGTACGTC. Residues: CASSQDGAGATHLGEQYV.